This T cell receptor (beta chain) emerged from a study of CD8 T cells in Susac syndrome. TCR beta sequencing covered blood CD8+ and CD4+ T cells. Patients with stable or active relapsing-remitting disease, all of them treatment-naive, made up the multiple sclerosis controls. cDNA came from around 0.54 to 1 ug RNA primed by random hexamers. Across 54 Vbeta and 13 Jbeta, TCR beta CDR3 was amplified with immunoSEQ multiplex PCR. TCRdb re-analysed the immunoSEQ multiplex PCR reads in MiXCR, keeping a single row per CDR3 protein. The sample yields over 350,000 distinct CDR3 sequences, more than 80% seen once. The CDR3 spans 16 residues. Germline V lookup: CDR1 SGHRS, CDR2 YFSETQ. The V gene lost 5 bases and the J gene lost 2 bases, with 17 bases spanning the gap.

The chain uses TRBV5-1 and TRBJ2-1, with no clear D. The sequencing sample was made of CD8+ T cells from PBMCs. The receptor was derived from a human donor with multiple sclerosis. CDR3 amino acids: CASSPRAIPTYNEQFF. The CDR3 DNA follows: TGCGCCAGCAGTCCCCGGGCGATTCCCACCTACAATGAGCAGTTCTTC.